The subject of this entry is one T cell receptor (beta chain). This specimen comes from a study of blood T cell repertoires in COVID-19. How the authors handled the data: Estimation of nucleated cell counts was performed using reference gene primer amplification. Here immunoSEQ multiplex PCR was the method, and the copy in TCRdb shows in-frame clones only, minus some. For V, J and clone size, that table is used; D and trimming come from the DNA. The sample yields over 90,000 clones, 65% to 85% seen once. The TCR comes from a man aged 60-69 years with acute or convalescent COVID-19. Source material: peripheral blood.

CDR3 sequence: CASSGRQSYEQYF. The CDR3 DNA reads TGTGCCAGCAGCGGTCGACAGTCCTACGAGCAGTACTTC. The genes are TRBV6-5 and TRBJ2-7; possible D gene TRBD1, 5 bases. V lost 6 bases and J lost 1, with 10 bases in between. Germline CDR1 and CDR2: MNHEY and SVGAGI. CDR3 size: 13 residues.